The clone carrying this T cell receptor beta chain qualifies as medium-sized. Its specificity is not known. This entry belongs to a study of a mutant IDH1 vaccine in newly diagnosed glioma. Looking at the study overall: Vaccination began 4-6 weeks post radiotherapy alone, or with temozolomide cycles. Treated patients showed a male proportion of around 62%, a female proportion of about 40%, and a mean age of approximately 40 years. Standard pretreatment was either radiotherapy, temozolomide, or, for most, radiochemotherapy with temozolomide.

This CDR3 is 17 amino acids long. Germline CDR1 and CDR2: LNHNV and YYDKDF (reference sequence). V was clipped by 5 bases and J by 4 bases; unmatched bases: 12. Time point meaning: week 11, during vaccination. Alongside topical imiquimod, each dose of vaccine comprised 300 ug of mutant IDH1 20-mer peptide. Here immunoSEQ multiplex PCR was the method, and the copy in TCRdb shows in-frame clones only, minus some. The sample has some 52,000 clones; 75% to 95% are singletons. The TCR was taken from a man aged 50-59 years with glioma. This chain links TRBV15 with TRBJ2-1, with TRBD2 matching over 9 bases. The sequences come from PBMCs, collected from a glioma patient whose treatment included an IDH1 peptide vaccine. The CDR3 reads CATSHTLFLAGYNEQFF. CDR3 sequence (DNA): TGTGCCACCAGCCACACCCTCTTTCTAGCGGGGTACAATGAGCAGTTCTTC.